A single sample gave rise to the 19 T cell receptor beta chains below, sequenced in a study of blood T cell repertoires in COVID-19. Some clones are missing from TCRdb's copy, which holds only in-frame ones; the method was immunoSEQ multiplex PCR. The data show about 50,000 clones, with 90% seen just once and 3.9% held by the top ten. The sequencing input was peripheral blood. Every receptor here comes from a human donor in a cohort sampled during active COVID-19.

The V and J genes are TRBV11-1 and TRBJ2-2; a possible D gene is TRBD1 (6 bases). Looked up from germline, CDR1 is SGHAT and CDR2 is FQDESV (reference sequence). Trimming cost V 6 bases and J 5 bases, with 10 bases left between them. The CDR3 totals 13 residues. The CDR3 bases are TGTGCCAGCAGACAACAGGGTACCGGGGAGCTGTTTTTT. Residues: CASRQQGTGELFF.

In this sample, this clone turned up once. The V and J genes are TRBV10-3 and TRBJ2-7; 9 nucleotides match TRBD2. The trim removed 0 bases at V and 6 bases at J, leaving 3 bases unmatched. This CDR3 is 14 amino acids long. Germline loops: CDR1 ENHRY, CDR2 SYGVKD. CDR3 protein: CAISESGLAIEQYV. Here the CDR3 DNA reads TGTGCCATCAGTGAGTCAGGACTAGCGATCGAGCAGTACGTC.

CDR3 protein: CASSRSATNEKLFF. DNA of the CDR3: TGTGCCAGTAGTAGAAGCGCAACTAATGAAAAACTGTTTTTT. The rearrangement joins TRBV19 to TRBJ1-4; D gene uncertain. Germline V gene data show CDR1 as LNHDA and CDR2 as SQIVND (reference sequence). The CDR3 totals 14 residues. Deletions cut 4 bases from V and 0 bases from J, with 6 bases between.

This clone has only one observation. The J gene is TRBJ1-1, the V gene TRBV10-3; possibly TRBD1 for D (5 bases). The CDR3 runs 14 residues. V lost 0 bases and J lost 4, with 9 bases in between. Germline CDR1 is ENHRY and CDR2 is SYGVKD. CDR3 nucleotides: TGTGCCATCAGTGAGTCGGAGGGGAGCACTGAAGCTTTCTTT. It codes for CAISESEGSTEAFF.

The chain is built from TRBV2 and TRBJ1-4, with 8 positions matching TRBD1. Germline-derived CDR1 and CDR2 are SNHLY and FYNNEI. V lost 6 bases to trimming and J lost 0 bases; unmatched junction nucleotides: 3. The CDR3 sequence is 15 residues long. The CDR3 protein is CASSGDRSTNEKLFF. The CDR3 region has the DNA TGTGCCAGCAGCGGGGACAGGTCAACTAATGAAAAACTGTTTTTT.

CDR3: CASSLPGTSINEQFF. CDR3 sequence (DNA): TGCGCCAGCAGCTTGCCCGGGACATCTATCAATGAGCAGTTCTTC. The chain carries TRBV5-1 and TRBJ2-1, with a possible D match to TRBD1 (6 bases). This CDR3 has 15 amino acids. Trimming shortened V by 1 base and J by 6 bases, and 14 bases separated the two germline ends. Germline V gene lookup returns CDR1 SGHRS and CDR2 YFSETQ.

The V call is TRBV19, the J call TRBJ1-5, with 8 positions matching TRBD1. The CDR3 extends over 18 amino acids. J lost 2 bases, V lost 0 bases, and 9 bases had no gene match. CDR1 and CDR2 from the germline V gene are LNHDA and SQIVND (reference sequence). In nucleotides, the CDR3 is TGTGCCAGTAGTATAGAGGGGGTCAGGGGGCATCGCAATCAGCCCCAGCATTTT. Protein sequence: CASSIEGVRGHRNQPQHF.

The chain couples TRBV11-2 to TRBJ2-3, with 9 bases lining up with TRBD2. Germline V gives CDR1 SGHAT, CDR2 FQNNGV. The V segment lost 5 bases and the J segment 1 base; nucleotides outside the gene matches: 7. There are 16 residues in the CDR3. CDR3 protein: CASSQRLAAGTDTQYF. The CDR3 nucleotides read TGTGCCAGCAGCCAAAGACTAGCGGCAGGCACAGATACGCAGTATTTT.

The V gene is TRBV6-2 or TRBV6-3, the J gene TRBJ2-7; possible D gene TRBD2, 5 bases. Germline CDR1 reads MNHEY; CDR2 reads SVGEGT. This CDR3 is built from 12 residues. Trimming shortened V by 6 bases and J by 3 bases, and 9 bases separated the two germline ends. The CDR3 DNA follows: TGTGCCAGCAGGCCTCGGGACTACGAGCAGTACTTC. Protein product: CASRPRDYEQYF.

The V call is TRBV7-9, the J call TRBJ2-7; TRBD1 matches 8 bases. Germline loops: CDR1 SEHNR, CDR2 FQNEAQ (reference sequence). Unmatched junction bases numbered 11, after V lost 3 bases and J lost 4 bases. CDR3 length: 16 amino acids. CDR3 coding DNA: TGTGCCAGCAGCTTTCCGGACAGGGAAAGGGGATACGAGCAGTACTTC. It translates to CASSFPDRERGYEQYF. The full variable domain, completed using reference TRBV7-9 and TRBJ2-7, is DTGVSQNPRHKITKRGQNVTFRCDPISEHNRLYWYRQTLGQGPEFLTYFQNEAQLEKSRLLSDRFSAERPKGSFSTLEIQRTEQGDSAMYLCASSFPDRERGYEQYFGPGTRLTVT.

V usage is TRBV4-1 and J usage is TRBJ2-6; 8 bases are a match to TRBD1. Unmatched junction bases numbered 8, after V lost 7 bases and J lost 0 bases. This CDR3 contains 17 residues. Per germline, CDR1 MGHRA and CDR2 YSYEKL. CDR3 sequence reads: CASTKQGVISGANVLTF. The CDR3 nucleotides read TGCGCCAGCACCAAACAGGGGGTAATCTCTGGGGCCAACGTCCTGACTTTC.

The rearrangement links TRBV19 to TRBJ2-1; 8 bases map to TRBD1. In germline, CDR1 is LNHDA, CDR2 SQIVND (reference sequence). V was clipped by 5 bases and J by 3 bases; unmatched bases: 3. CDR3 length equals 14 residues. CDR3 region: CASSAGQDYNEQFF. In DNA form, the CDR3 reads TGTGCCAGTAGTGCGGGACAGGACTACAATGAGCAGTTCTTC.

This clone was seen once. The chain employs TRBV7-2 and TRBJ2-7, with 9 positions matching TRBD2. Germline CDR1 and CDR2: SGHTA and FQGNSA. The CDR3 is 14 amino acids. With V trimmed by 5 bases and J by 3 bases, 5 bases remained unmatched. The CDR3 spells CASSQGLAIYEQYV. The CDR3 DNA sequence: TGTGCCAGCAGCCAAGGACTAGCGATCTACGAGCAGTACGTC.

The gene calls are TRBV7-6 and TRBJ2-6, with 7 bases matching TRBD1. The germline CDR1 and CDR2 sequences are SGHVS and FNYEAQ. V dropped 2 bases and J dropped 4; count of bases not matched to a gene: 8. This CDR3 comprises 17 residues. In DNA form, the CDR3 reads TGTGCCAGCAGCTTATATAAGGGGGCGGGCGGGGCCAACGTCCTGACTTTC. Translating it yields CASSLYKGAGGANVLTF.

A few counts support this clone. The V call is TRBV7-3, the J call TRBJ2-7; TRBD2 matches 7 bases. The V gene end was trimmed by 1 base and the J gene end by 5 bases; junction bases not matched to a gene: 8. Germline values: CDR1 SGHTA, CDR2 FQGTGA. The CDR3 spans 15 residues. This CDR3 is CASSLMASGINEQYF. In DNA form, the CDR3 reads TGTGCCAGCAGCTTAATGGCGAGCGGGATAAACGAGCAGTACTTC.

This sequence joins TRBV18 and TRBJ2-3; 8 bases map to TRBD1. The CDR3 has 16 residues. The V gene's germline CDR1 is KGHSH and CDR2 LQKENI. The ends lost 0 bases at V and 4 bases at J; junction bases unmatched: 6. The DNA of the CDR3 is TGTGCCAGCTCACCACCGGCAGGGGGCAGGGCAGATACGCAGTATTTT. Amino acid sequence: CASSPPAGGRADTQYF.

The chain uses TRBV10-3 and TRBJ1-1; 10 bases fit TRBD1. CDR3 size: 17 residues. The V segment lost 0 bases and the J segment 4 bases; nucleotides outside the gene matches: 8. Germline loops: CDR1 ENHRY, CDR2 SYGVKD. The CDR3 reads CAISESGDRGISTEAFF. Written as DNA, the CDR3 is TGTGCCATCAGTGAGTCGGGGGACAGGGGAATTTCCACTGAAGCTTTCTTT.

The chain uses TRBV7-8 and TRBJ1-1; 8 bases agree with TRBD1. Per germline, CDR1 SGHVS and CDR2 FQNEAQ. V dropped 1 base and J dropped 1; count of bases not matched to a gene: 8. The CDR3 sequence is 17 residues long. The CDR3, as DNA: TGTGCCAGCAGCTTAGGGGTGGACAGGGCGTGGAACACTGAAGCTTTCTTT. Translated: CASSLGVDRAWNTEAFF. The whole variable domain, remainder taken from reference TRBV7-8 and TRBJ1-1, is GAGVSQSPRYKVAKRGQDVALRCDPISGHVSLFWYQQALGQGPEFLTYFQNEAQLDKSGLPSDRFFAERPEGSVSTLKIQRTQQEDSAVYLCASSLGVDRAWNTEAFFGQGTRLTVV.

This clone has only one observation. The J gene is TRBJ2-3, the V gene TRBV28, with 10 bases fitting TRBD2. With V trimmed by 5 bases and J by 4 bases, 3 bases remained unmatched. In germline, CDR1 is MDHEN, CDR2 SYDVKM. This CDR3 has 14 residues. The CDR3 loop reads CASSRTSGADTQYF. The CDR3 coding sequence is TGTGCCAGCAGTCGGACTAGCGGAGCAGATACGCAGTATTTT.